Shown below are 23 T cell receptor beta chains from a single sample sequenced in a study of cytomegalovirus exposure and HLA in healthy donors. This PCR relied on a set of 60 Vbeta primers and 13 Jbeta primers. Assay used: immunoSEQ multiplex PCR; TCRdb lists only in-frame clones, some missing. The sample yields just over 95,000 clones, roughly 79% seen once. The specimen was PBMCs. Source of these receptors: a woman aged 40 to 50 in good health and CMV-seronegative.

The V and J genes are TRBV1 and TRBJ1-2; no check of the table's D call, TRBD1, against the DNA was made. TRBV1 is a pseudogene segment. This CDR3 spans 17 amino acids. The CDR3 region is CTSSPQGAGLRLIGYTF. CDR3 bases: TGCACCAGCAGTCCACAGGGGGCTGGTTTGAGGCTCATTGGCTACACCTTC.

This clone was detected a few times. The rearrangement uses TRBV10-3 and TRBJ1-1, with D tentatively TRBD1 (6 bases). The CDR3 length is 14 residues. In germline, CDR1 is ENHRY, CDR2 SYGVKD. V lost 6 bases, J lost 3 bases, and 14 bases lay in between. DNA of the CDR3: TGTGCCATCAGCGACCCGACAGGTCACACTGAAGCTTTCTTT. Amino acids: CAISDPTGHTEAFF.

The chain couples TRBV4-1 to TRBJ2-1; 8 bases map to TRBD2. The J segment lost 8 bases and the V segment lost 1 base, leaving 16 bases of the junction unmatched. In germline, CDR1 is MGHRA, CDR2 YSYEKL. This CDR3 has 18 residues. The CDR3 nucleotides read TGCGCCAGCAGCCAAGGGAGCCTTCAGCGGGGGACTAAAGATGAGCAGTTCTTC. This gives the protein CASSQGSLQRGTKDEQFF.

The genes are TRBV12-5 and TRBJ1-5; 8 bases match TRBD1. The germline V gene encodes CDR1 LGHNT and CDR2 FRNRAP. This CDR3 has 13 amino acids. Trimming at V came to 7 bases and at J to 9 bases, leaving 8 bases not matched to a gene. The CDR3 DNA is TGTGCTAGTGCCCTGACAGGGGATTGGCCCCAGCATTTT. Amino acid sequence: CASALTGDWPQHF.

This clone was counted a single time. The gene calls are TRBV2 and TRBJ2-7; 8 positions agree with TRBD2. The CDR3 is 14 amino acids. V was pared by 5 bases and J by 5 bases, with 8 bases of the junction left unmatched. Per the germline V gene, CDR1 is SNHLY and CDR2 is FYNNEI. The CDR3 loop is CASSTGTSSHEQYF. DNA for the CDR3: TGTGCCAGCAGTACGGGGACTAGTTCCCACGAGCAGTACTTC.

The chain links TRBV7-9 to TRBJ2-7; no clear D gene. Trimming removed 5 bases from V and 5 bases from J, with 13 bases in between. The V gene's germline CDR1 is SEHNR and CDR2 FQNEAQ (reference sequence). This CDR3 contains 13 residues. Written as DNA, the CDR3 is TGTGCCAGCAGCCCAGCTAGGCGTGACGAGCAGTACTTC. Its protein product is CASSPARRDEQYF.

This clone was seen only a few times. V and J are TRBV5-1 and TRBJ1-4; TRBD1 is a possible D gene (5 bases). Germline V gene data show CDR1 as SGHRS and CDR2 as YFSETQ. V lost 6 bases, J lost 6 bases, and 12 bases lay in between. This CDR3 is built from 13 residues. CDR3 region: CASNAGGDEKLFF. The CDR3 DNA reads TGCGCCAGCAATGCCGGAGGGGATGAAAAACTGTTTTTT.

Only a few counts were recorded for this clone. The missing conserved phenylalanine or tryptophan at the end of this CDR3 makes a read error likely. The DNA is omitted, as the CDR3 cannot be located on it reliably, and the CDR3 follows TCRdb's listing. The chain carries TRBV2 and TRBJ1-1; the table calls TRBD1, which could not be checked here. The CDR3 comprises 10 residues, both ends counted. Germline CDR1 is SNHLY and CDR2 is FYNNEI. The CDR3 sequence: CASSEVGIFV.

The CDR3 spells CASSQELRVEAFF. DNA for the CDR3: TGCGCCAGCAGCCAAGAGCTACGGGTTGAAGCTTTCTTT. This chain uses TRBV4-1 with TRBJ1-1; D ambiguous. Germline values: CDR1 MGHRA, CDR2 YSYEKL. The ends were cut back, 0 bases at V and 7 bases at J, with 9 bases in the middle. CDR3 length: 13 amino acids.

This clone was counted a single time. The J gene is TRBJ2-3, the V gene TRBV5-4; 7 nucleotides line up with TRBD2. The CDR3 extends over 13 amino acids. V was pared by 0 bases and J by 5 bases, with 0 bases of the junction left unmatched. Looked up from germline, CDR1 is SGHNT and CDR2 is YYREEE (reference sequence). The CDR3 reads CASSLAGGDTQYF. CDR3 nucleotides: TGTGCCAGCAGCTTGGCGGGGGGAGATACGCAGTATTTT.

The table lists this clone with a count of one. The chain uses TRBV30 and TRBJ1-2, with 9 nucleotides matching TRBD1. Germline lookup yields CDR1 GTSNPN and CDR2 SVGIG (reference sequence). After removal of 5 bases from V and 5 bases from J, the junction contained 6 bases not matched to a gene. The CDR3 loop spans 13 amino acids. CDR3 nucleotides: TGTGCCTGGGTTACAGGGGGCTTTTATGGCTACACCTTC. Amino acid sequence: CAWVTGGFYGYTF.

The chain is built from TRBV30 and TRBJ1-1; the match to TRBD1 covers 8 bases. The CDR3 covers 13 residues. The germline CDR1 and CDR2 sequences are GTSNPN and SVGIG (reference sequence). The J segment lost 5 bases and the V segment lost 3 bases, leaving 5 bases of the junction unmatched. CDR3 coding DNA: TGTGCCTGGAGACGGGACAGGATTACTGAAGCTTTCTTT. It encodes CAWRRDRITEAFF. The full variable domain, with the rest looked up from reference TRBV30 and TRBJ1-1, is SQTIHQWPATLVQPVGSPLSLECTVEGTSNPNLYWYRQAAGRGLQLLFYSVGIGQISSEVPQNLSASRPQDRQFILSSKKLLLSDSGFYLCAWRRDRITEAFFGQGTRLTVV.

The chain combines TRBV27 with TRBJ1-6; D is uncertain. In germline, CDR1 is MNHEY, CDR2 SMNVEV (reference sequence). Trimming left V 2 bases short and J 5 bases short, with 10 bases between. The CDR3 consists of 15 residues. DNA for the CDR3: TGTGCCAGCAGTTTACTAGCGAGGGATAATTCACCCCTCCACTTT. Its protein is CASSLLARDNSPLHF.

V usage is TRBV28 and J usage is TRBJ2-3, with D tentatively TRBD2 (6 bases). V dropped 6 bases and J dropped 5 bases, with 21 bases sitting between them. The CDR3 has 16 residues. CDR1 is MDHEN and CDR2 is SYDVKM in the germline V gene. CDR3 sequence (DNA): TGTGCCAGCAGGCCCCTTACGGCGGGATGGTTAGATACGCAGTATTTT. Its translation is CASRPLTAGWLDTQYF.

The chain links TRBV2 to TRBJ2-7; TRBD1 matches 7 bases. J was trimmed by 3 bases and V by 7 bases; bases with no gene match: 9. The CDR3 extends over 14 amino acids. Germline V lookup: CDR1 SNHLY, CDR2 FYNNEI. CDR3 protein: CASNRQGALYEQYF. The CDR3 DNA is TGTGCCAGCAATAGACAGGGAGCCCTCTACGAGCAGTACTTC.

This clone was seen just once. The chain links TRBV19 to TRBJ1-5; possible D gene TRBD1, 5 bases. CDR1 is LNHDA and CDR2 is SQIVND in the germline V gene (reference sequence). Trimming left V 6 bases short and J 4 bases short, with 10 bases between. CDR3 length: 13 residues. CDR3 residues: CASRGLGNQPQHF. The CDR3 nucleotides read TGTGCCAGTAGGGGGCTTGGGAATCAGCCCCAGCATTTT.

Details on this clone: Other DNA sequences in this specimen translate into the identical CDR3. This chain connects TRBV5-8 to TRBJ1-2; 9 bases map to TRBD1. Per germline, CDR1 SGHTS and CDR2 YDEGEE. The CDR3 length is 16 residues. Trimming took 1 base from V and 4 from J; bases not matched to a gene: 8. This CDR3 reads CASSLTGGRSGYGYTF. The CDR3, as DNA: TGTGCCAGCAGCTTGACAGGGGGCCGCTCCGGCTATGGCTACACCTTC.

With respect to this clone: The germline gene is not matched at one end of the junction; a read error may be the cause. This specimen includes other DNA sequences encoding the same CDR3. The rearrangement links TRBV5-4 to TRBJ1-1; no clear D. The CDR3 is 14 amino acids. Looked up from germline, CDR1 is SGHNT and CDR2 is YYREEE (reference sequence). The CDR3 sequence is CASSLDLGSTEAFF. The CDR3 region has the DNA TGTGCCAGCAGCTTGGACCTAGGGAGCACTGAGGCTTTCTTT. The variable domain in full, with the rest retrieved from reference TRBV5-4 and TRBJ1-1, is ETGVTQSPTHLIKTRGQQVTLRCSSQSGHNTVSWYQQALGQGPQFIFQYYREEENGRGNFPPRFSGLQFPNYSSELNVNALELDDSALYLCASSLDLGSTEAFFGQGTRLTVV.

The table lists this clone with a few counts. In nucleotides, the CDR3 is TGCGCCAGCAGCGAGGGAGGTCAGCTCAACTATGGCTACACCTTC. Amino acid sequence: CASSEGGQLNYGYTF. V usage is TRBV5-1 and J usage is TRBJ1-2; D gene ambiguous. The V gene's germline CDR1 is SGHRS and CDR2 YFSETQ. This CDR3 region has 15 residues. Trimming shortened V by 4 bases and J by 2 bases, and 15 bases separated the two germline ends. Drawing the rest from reference TRBV5-1 and TRBJ1-2, the complete variable domain is KAGVTQTPRYLIKTRGQQVTLSCSPISGHRSVSWYQQTPGQGLQFLFEYFSETQRNKGNFPGRFSGRQFSNSRSEMNVSTLELGDSALYLCASSEGGQLNYGYTFGSGTRLTVV.

This clone is a singleton in its sample. The chain links TRBV7-2 to TRBJ2-3; D might be TRBD1 (5 bases). In germline, CDR1 is SGHTA, CDR2 FQGNSA. This CDR3 has 16 amino acids. With 5 bases removed from V and 2 bases from J, the gap between germline ends came to 17 bases. The CDR3 DNA reads as TGTGCCAGCAGCGCCAGGCAGTGGGGCCCCACAGATACGCAGTATTTT. This codes for CASSARQWGPTDTQYF.

The chain recombines TRBV7-6 with TRBJ1-3, with D unclear. The CDR3 has 14 amino acids. With 5 bases removed from V and 3 bases from J, the gap between germline ends came to 11 bases. The V gene's germline CDR1 is SGHVS and CDR2 FNYEAQ. In DNA, the CDR3 is TGTGCCAGCAGCCCGGGTAATGATGGAAACACCATATATTTT. Translating gives CASSPGNDGNTIYF.

This clone has a handful of counts. The genes are TRBV7-6 and TRBJ2-7, with a tentative D call TRBD2 (7 bases). Germline V gives CDR1 SGHVS, CDR2 FNYEAQ. Trimming pared 1 base from V and 3 bases from J, leaving 10 bases between. The CDR3 totals 14 residues. In nucleotides, the CDR3 is TGTGCCAGCAGCTTAGGGGGGGGCCTCTACGAGCAGTACTTC. Amino acid sequence: CASSLGGGLYEQYF.

The table lists this clone with a few counts. The chain links TRBV30 to TRBJ2-5; 11 bases align to TRBD2. Germline CDR1 and CDR2: GTSNPN and SVGIG (reference sequence). The junction had 8 bases not matched to a gene; V was cut back by 3 bases and J by 5 bases. CDR3 length: 15 amino acids. CDR3 amino acids: CAWRIAGGPMETQYF. The CDR3 DNA follows: TGTGCCTGGAGAATAGCGGGGGGGCCCATGGAGACCCAGTACTTC. The variable domain in full, with the rest retrieved from reference TRBV30 and TRBJ2-5, is SQTIHQWPATLVQPVGSPLSLECTVEGTSNPNLYWYRQAAGRGLQLLFYSVGIGQISSEVPQNLSASRPQDRQFILSSKKLLLSDSGFYLCAWRIAGGPMETQYFGPGTRLLVL.